This T cell receptor (beta chain) stems from a study of blood T cell repertoires in COVID-19. V lost 3 bases and J lost 2, with 7 bases in between. CDR1 LNHDA and CDR2 SQIVND come from the germline V gene (reference sequence). CDR3 size: 13 residues. The data were produced by immunoSEQ multiplex PCR, yet TCRdb's version contains in-frame clones alone and is incomplete. The repertoire holds over 150,000 clones, with roughly 88% as singletons. Sequencing input: peripheral blood. The V gene is TRBV19, the J gene TRBJ2-5; D gene unclear. This TCR derives from a woman aged 55-70 years with acute or convalescent COVID-19. CDR3 loop: CASSISTQETQYF. CDR3 nucleotides: TGTGCCAGTAGTATTTCCACTCAAGAGACCCAGTACTTC.